This T cell receptor (beta chain) was captured by sequencing in a study of cytomegalovirus exposure and HLA in healthy donors. Use of 60 Vbeta and 13 Jbeta primers characterized the PCR. Profiled with immunoSEQ multiplex PCR; TCRdb holds only in-frame clones, not every one. The sample lists tens of thousands of clones, over 70% occurring once. The J segment lost 6 bases and the V segment lost 2 bases, leaving 11 bases of the junction unmatched. The germline V gene has CDR1 SEHNR and CDR2 FQNEAQ (reference sequence). CDR3 size: 16 residues. In the case of this clone: Its specificity is not known.

Notes on the study in general: Serostatus for CMV was the only available immune exposure information. Owing to their indistinguishability, certain V segments, notably TRBV6-2 and TRBV6-3, were excluded.

Sequenced: PBMCs. This clonotype originated in a middle-aged woman in good health and CMV-seronegative. V gene TRBV7-9 combines with J gene TRBJ1-2, with TRBD1 matching 8 bases. CDR3 sequence reads: CASSLTPGRGPHGYTF. CDR3 nucleotide sequence: TGTGCCAGCAGCTTAACCCCTGGCAGGGGGCCTCATGGCTACACCTTC.